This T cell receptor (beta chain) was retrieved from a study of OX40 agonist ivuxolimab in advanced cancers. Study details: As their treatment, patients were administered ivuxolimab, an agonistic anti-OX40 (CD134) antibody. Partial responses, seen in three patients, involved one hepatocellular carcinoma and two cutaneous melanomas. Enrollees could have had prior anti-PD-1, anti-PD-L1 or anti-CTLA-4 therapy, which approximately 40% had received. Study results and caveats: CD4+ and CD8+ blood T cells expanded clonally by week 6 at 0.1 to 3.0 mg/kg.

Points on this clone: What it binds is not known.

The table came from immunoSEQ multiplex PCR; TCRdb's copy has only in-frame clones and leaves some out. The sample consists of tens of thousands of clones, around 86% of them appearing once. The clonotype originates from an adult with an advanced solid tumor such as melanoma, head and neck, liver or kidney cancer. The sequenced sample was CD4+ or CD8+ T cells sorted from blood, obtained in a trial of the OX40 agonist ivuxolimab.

In DNA, the CDR3 is TGTGCCAGCAGCCAAGATCGGACAGGCGAGCAGTACTTC. It translates to CASSQDRTGEQYF. J is TRBJ2-7 and V is TRBV14; 7 nucleotides match TRBD1. The germline V gene has CDR1 SGHDN and CDR2 FVKESK. The V and J ends lost 0 bases and 6 bases, in that order; junction bases with no gene match: 2. CDR3 length: 13 amino acids.